These T cell receptor beta chains were read from a single sample in a study of blood T cell repertoires in COVID-19. Clones were read by immunoSEQ multiplex PCR, and TCRdb kept only the in-frame ones, dropping some. The table records roughly 250,000 clones, approximately 90% of them present only once. The sample comprised PBMCs or T cells enriched from blood (not recorded which). These receptors all come from a man aged 45-60 years who had been exposed to COVID-19. Each CDR3 is given without its conserved first and last residue. Fields, in order: V gene, D gene, J gene, CDR3 protein. D genes are given only for firm matches.

>TRBV18|TRBD2|TRBJ2-1
ASSPQGPTSGVGL
>TRBV15|.|TRBJ2-4
ATTAGTKNIQY
>TRBV5-1|TRBD1|TRBJ2-3
ASSLVATGPTDTQY
>TRBV6-5|.|TRBJ1-3
ASSWGSNSGNTIY
>TRBV4-2|TRBD2|TRBJ2-5
ASSRAGGPWETQY
>TRBV7-2|TRBD1|TRBJ1-3
ASSTVGQGRNTIY
>TRBV7-9|TRBD1|TRBJ2-5
ASSLNPGQQETQY
>TRBV2|TRBD1|TRBJ2-5
ASRDRDSETQY
>TRBV19|.|TRBJ1-1
ASSEYRAEGTEAF
>TRBV5-5|.|TRBJ1-1
ASSSTRGTEAF
>TRBV5-6|.|TRBJ1-1
ASSFSGTEAF
>TRBV5-1|.|TRBJ1-6
ASSLGPVNNNSPLH
>TRBV10-3|.|TRBJ1-5
AISEWGGDYSNQPQH
>TRBV23-1|TRBD1|TRBJ1-5
ATKGQGREQPQH
>TRBV11-2|.|TRBJ2-5
ASRSTGLGTQY
>TRBV5-1|TRBD2|TRBJ2-5
ASSLTAGGPKTQY
>TRBV11-2|TRBD2|TRBJ2-1
ASSLELAGVNEQF
>TRBV5-1|.|TRBJ1-6
ASSLDSGSPLH
>TRBV23-1|.|TRBJ1-1
ATFLGGVRENTEAF
>TRBV19|TRBD1|TRBJ1-4
ASSHGQGLNEKLF
>TRBV11-2|.|TRBJ1-5
ASSLTVNQPQH
>TRBV7-6|TRBD1|TRBJ1-1
ASSPRQGKRTEAF
>TRBV6-5|TRBD1|TRBJ2-5
AGGTGGSETQY
>TRBV11-3|.|TRBJ2-5
ASSLAGSRETQY
>TRBV18|TRBD1|TRBJ1-4
ASSPRTGANEKLF
>TRBV28|.|TRBJ1-3
ASSLLHFGNTIY
>TRBV10-3|.|TRBJ1-2
AISESPSPNYGYT
>TRBV18|TRBD2|TRBJ2-1
ASSPWTSGGYNEQF
>TRBV5-4|TRBD1|TRBJ1-2
ASSDKRTGDYGYT
>TRBV10-3|.|TRBJ2-6
AISRDMSSGANVLT
>TRBV4-1|TRBD2|TRBJ2-3
ASSPQREVSDTQY
>TRBV4-1|.|TRBJ2-3
ASSKSYPGGDTQY
>TRBV27|.|TRBJ1-2
ASSLNGAGAYYGYT
>TRBV5-1|TRBD1|TRBJ1-5
ASSSSQGQPQH
>TRBV4-1|.|TRBJ2-3
ASSQELAGSDTQY
>TRBV10-2|TRBD1|TRBJ1-1
ASRTHRGAGTEAF
>TRBV28|.|TRBJ2-1
ASSSVYNEQF
>TRBV2|.|TRBJ2-7
AGLGSNYYEQY
>TRBV29-1|TRBD2|TRBJ2-1
SVGIAGVEQF
>TRBV5-5|.|TRBJ2-2
ASSLNLLGELF
>TRBV19|.|TRBJ2-2
ASSRQGGTGELF
>TRBV2|.|TRBJ1-2
ATTEALGGYT
>TRBV2|.|TRBJ1-5
ASSGGRGNQPQH
>TRBV9|TRBD1|TRBJ1-2
ASSEGAAGVYGYT
>TRBV19|TRBD1|TRBJ2-7
ASSWGQGSYEQY
>TRBV7-9|TRBD2|TRBJ2-5
ASSRLALGETQY
>TRBV28|TRBD1|TRBJ1-5
ASSLGTGYSNQPQH
>TRBV10-3|.|TRBJ1-5
AISYSGSNQPQH
>TRBV19|TRBD1|TRBJ2-5
ASTTGGWETQY
>TRBV7-3|.|TRBJ2-1
ASSLKPQAGEQF
>TRBV7-3|.|TRBJ1-1
ASSPDAGWTEAF
>TRBV7-2|TRBD2|TRBJ2-1
ASSPLAGGPRSYNEQF
>TRBV2|.|TRBJ1-5
ASSEWTASDQPQH
>TRBV5-1|TRBD1|TRBJ1-1
ASSYLGQRNTEAF